Shown below are 29 T cell receptor beta chains from a single sample sequenced in a study of control samples from healthy donors and cancer patients. Using immunoSEQ multiplex PCR, the repertoire was profiled, and TCRdb retains in-frame clones only, with some absent. The sample includes 40,000 to 60,000 clones, 75% to 90% of them seen just once. The material sequenced was PBMCs. The receptors originated from a man between 60 and 70 years old with head and neck cancer.

This clone was found once. The chain uses TRBV12-3 or TRBV12-4 and TRBJ2-2; the D gene could be TRBD1 or TRBD2 (5 bases each). The germline V and J ends were trimmed by 3 bases and 6 bases, with 8 bases remaining between them. The CDR3 length is 13 residues. CDR3 bases: TGTGCCAGCAGTTTCCAGGGAGCCGGGGAGCTGTTTTTT. Its translation: CASSFQGAGELFF.

There are a few counts of this clone. This chain links TRBV9 with TRBJ2-2; 7 nucleotides align to TRBD1. Germline V gene sequence: CDR1 SGDLS, CDR2 YYNGEE. The CDR3 totals 15 residues. The V gene end was trimmed by 0 bases and the J gene end by 3 bases; junction bases not matched to a gene: 2. The chain's CDR3 is CASSVAGQDTGELFF. The CDR3, as DNA: TGTGCCAGCAGCGTAGCAGGACAGGACACCGGGGAGCTGTTTTTT.

V gene TRBV14 combines with J gene TRBJ2-5, with TRBD1 identical over 7 bases. With 4 bases clipped from V and 4 bases from J, the junction kept 9 bases outside the gene matches. CDR1 is SGHDN and CDR2 is FVKESK in the germline V gene. The CDR3 totals 15 residues. The CDR3 reads CASSPRQGLGETQYF. The CDR3 DNA follows: TGTGCCAGCAGCCCCAGACAGGGCCTGGGAGAGACCCAGTACTTC.

The gene calls are TRBV9 and TRBJ2-5; perhaps D is TRBD1 or TRBD2 (6 bases each). Trimming took 0 bases from V and 1 from J, leaving 13 bases between them. The germline gives CDR1 SGDLS, CDR2 YYNGEE. This CDR3 region has 16 residues. The CDR3 sequence: CASSVVPGGTQETQYF. The CDR3 nucleotides read TGTGCCAGCAGCGTAGTCCCCGGGGGCACCCAAGAGACCCAGTACTTC.

This chain joins TRBV19 and TRBJ2-4; D gene unclear. V lost 5 bases and J 1 base, leaving 15 bases between the germline ends. CDR3 length: 16 residues. The germline V gene encodes CDR1 LNHDA and CDR2 SQIVND (reference sequence). The CDR3 spells CASSLAGSSAKNIQYF. The CDR3 DNA reads as TGTGCCAGTAGTCTTGCCGGTTCGTCGGCCAAAAACATTCAGTACTTC.

The chain recombines TRBV27 with TRBJ2-4; a possible D gene is TRBD2 (6 bases). V dropped 3 bases and J dropped 4 bases, with 13 bases sitting between them. The CDR3 is 15 residues long. Germline V gives CDR1 MNHEY, CDR2 SMNVEV (reference sequence). CDR3 sequence (DNA): TGTGCCAGCAGTTTGTTGGGGGGAAGTAAAAACATTCAGTACTTC. Its translation: CASSLLGGSKNIQYF.

In its sample, this clone was seen once. The rearrangement joins TRBV19 to TRBJ1-5; tentative D call: TRBD1 (5 bases). V shed 5 bases and J shed 4 bases, with 9 bases lying between them. Germline V lookup: CDR1 LNHDA, CDR2 SQIVND (reference sequence). CDR3 length: 13 amino acids. CDR3 residues: CASSSGGNQPQHF. Written as DNA, the CDR3 is TGTGCCAGTAGTTCGGGGGGTAATCAGCCCCAGCATTTT.

This clone was found a few times. J is TRBJ2-5 and V is TRBV7-9; D not certain. V was trimmed by 1 base and J by 1 base, leaving 13 bases between them. Germline V lookup: CDR1 SEHNR, CDR2 FQNEAQ (reference sequence). This CDR3 contains 16 residues. Written as DNA, the CDR3 is TGTGCCAGCAGCTTAGGGTTGTCACAGTTCCAAGAGACCCAGTACTTC. Its protein product is CASSLGLSQFQETQYF.

The chain couples TRBV18 to TRBJ2-1, with TRBD2 as a possible D gene (5 bases). CDR1 and CDR2 from the germline V gene are KGHSH and LQKENI. The CDR3 consists of 17 residues. With 3 bases removed from V and 0 bases from J, the gap between germline ends came to 15 bases. CDR3: CASSPWPASPSYNEQFF. The CDR3 coding sequence is TGTGCCAGCTCACCTTGGCCGGCTAGCCCCTCCTACAATGAGCAGTTCTTC.

The J gene is TRBJ2-7, the V gene TRBV20-1; TRBD2 matches at 8 bases. Germline loops: CDR1 DFQATT, CDR2 SNEGSKA (reference sequence). Trimming took 6 bases from V and 6 from J; bases not matched to a gene: 4. The CDR3 spans 11 residues. This CDR3 is CSASGGGEQYF. The CDR3 DNA reads as TGCAGTGCCTCGGGGGGGGGCGAGCAGTACTTC.

The V call is TRBV7-3, the J call TRBJ2-2, with 10 bases aligning to TRBD1. Germline loops: CDR1 SGHTA, CDR2 FQGTGA. This CDR3 region has 14 residues. With V trimmed by 5 bases and J by 7 bases, 4 bases remained unmatched. The CDR3 DNA follows: TGTGCCAGCAGCGGACAGGGGGTAGGCGGGGAGCTGTTTTTT. It specifies CASSGQGVGGELFF. Supplemented by reference TRBV7-3 and TRBJ2-2, the full variable domain reads GAGVSQTPSNKVTEKGKYVELRCDPISGHTALYWYRQSLGQGPEFLIYFQGTGAADDSGLPNDRFFAVRPEGSVSTLKIQRTERGDSAVYLCASSGQGVGGELFFGEGSRLTVL.

Details on this clone: The same CDR3 arises from other DNA sequences in this sample as well. V is TRBV28 and J is TRBJ1-6, with 7 bases matching TRBD1. The CDR3 covers 16 residues. V shed 6 bases and J 5 bases; nucleotides not matched to a gene: 10. Germline-derived CDR1 and CDR2 are MDHEN and SYDVKM. The CDR3 DNA sequence: TGTGCCAGCAGCATGACAGGGACGAAAAATAATTCACCCCTCCACTTT. Protein product: CASSMTGTKNNSPLHF. Full variable domain (remainder filled in from reference TRBV28 and TRBJ1-6): DVKVTQSSRYLVKRTGEKVFLECVQDMDHENMFWYRQDPGLGLRLIYFSYDVKMKEKGDIPEGYSVSREKKERFSLILESASTNQTSMYLCASSMTGTKNNSPLHFGNGTRLTVT.

This clone was observed a few times. The V call is TRBV28, the J call TRBJ1-5; 8 bases are a match to TRBD1. The trim removed 6 bases at V and 9 bases at J, leaving 16 bases unmatched. Germline CDR1 reads MDHEN; CDR2 reads SYDVKM. This CDR3 is built from 16 residues. As DNA, the CDR3 is TGTGCCAGCAGGATAGCCCCTTCGACAGGGGTTCGGCCCCAGCATTTT. Protein: CASRIAPSTGVRPQHF.

The chain uses TRBV6-2 or TRBV6-3 and TRBJ2-5, with TRBD2 matching over 7 bases. Germline loops: CDR1 MNHEY, CDR2 SVGEGT. With 5 bases clipped from V and 1 base from J, the junction kept 10 bases outside the gene matches. The CDR3 spans 16 residues. The CDR3 DNA reads as TGTGCCAGCAGTCGCCGGGTAGCGGGTGGCCAAGAGACCCAGTACTTC. It yields the protein CASSRRVAGGQETQYF.

In this sample, this clone turned up a few times. V and J are TRBV4-2 and TRBJ2-5, with D hard to call. The V gene's germline CDR1 is LGHNA and CDR2 YNFKEQ. Trimming cost V 1 base and J 2 bases, with 8 bases left between them. The CDR3 is made up of 14 amino acids. The CDR3 sequence is CASSQGFGQETQYF. The CDR3 DNA is TGTGCCAGCAGCCAAGGGTTCGGTCAAGAGACCCAGTACTTC.

This clone was counted a single time. The chain joins TRBV12-3 or TRBV12-4 to TRBJ1-4; 9 positions agree with TRBD1. V lost 4 bases and J lost 11; bases outside the gene matches: 5. This CDR3 is built from 13 residues. The CDR3 nucleotides are TGTGCCAGCAGTTGGGGCGGACAGGGGAAACTGTTTTTT. This codes for CASSWGGQGKLFF.

The chain combines TRBV11-1 with TRBJ2-5; a possible D gene is TRBD1 (6 bases). The CDR3 extends over 15 amino acids. The V end was cut by 2 bases, the J end by 4 bases, with 14 bases between. CDR1 is SGHAT and CDR2 is FQDESV in the germline V gene (reference sequence). The CDR3 protein is CASSLIYRVGETQYF. The CDR3 nucleotides read TGTGCCAGCAGCTTAATTTACAGGGTGGGAGAGACCCAGTACTTC.

The chain has TRBV5-8 and TRBJ2-7; 10 bases align to TRBD2. Germline lookup yields CDR1 SGHTS and CDR2 YDEGEE. The CDR3 has 14 amino acids. Trimming at V came to 5 bases and at J to 1 base, leaving 3 bases not matched to a gene. CDR3 residues: CASRIAGGSYEQYF. For the CDR3, the DNA is TGTGCCAGCAGAATAGCGGGGGGTTCCTACGAGCAGTACTTC. The entire variable domain, with the rest obtained from reference TRBV5-8 and TRBJ2-7, is as follows: EAGVTQSPTHLIKTRGQQATLRCSPISGHTSVYWYQQALGLGLQFLLWYDEGEERNRGNFPPRFSGRQFPNYSSELNVNALELEDSALYLCASRIAGGSYEQYFGPGTRLTVT.

V is TRBV19 and J is TRBJ1-5; 10 nucleotides line up with TRBD1. V dropped 6 bases and J dropped 9; count of bases not matched to a gene: 5. Germline lookup yields CDR1 LNHDA and CDR2 SQIVND (reference sequence). The CDR3 is 13 residues long. The CDR3 DNA sequence: TGTGCCAGTAGAGGACAGGGGGTTAGGCCCCAGCATTTT. Its translation: CASRGQGVRPQHF.

The chain links TRBV7-3 to TRBJ2-1; D might be TRBD2 (6 bases). The germline V and J ends were trimmed by 5 bases and 4 bases, with 15 bases remaining between them. Germline V gives CDR1 SGHTA, CDR2 FQGTGA. CDR3 length: 15 amino acids. The CDR3 region has the DNA TGTGCCAGCAGCCCCCGTGACGGGAGTTACAATGAGCAGTTCTTC. Its protein product is CASSPRDGSYNEQFF.

J is TRBJ2-2 and V is TRBV4-3; possibly TRBD1 for D (5 bases). Germline CDR1 is LGHNA and CDR2 is YSLEER. V shed 0 bases and J shed 3 bases, with 14 bases lying between them. The CDR3 sequence is 17 residues long. The CDR3 is CASSQEYSRAYTGELFF. CDR3 coding DNA: TGCGCCAGCAGCCAAGAGTACAGCAGGGCGTACACCGGGGAGCTGTTTTTT.

This clone appeared a single time. This chain uses TRBV7-2 with TRBJ1-4; D remains unclear. Between the trimmed V and J ends, which lost 0 bases and 5 bases, there was a span of 10 bases. This CDR3 region has 15 residues. CDR1 is SGHTA, CDR2 FQGNSA, per germline. The CDR3 is CASSLALGRNEKLFF. For the CDR3, the DNA is TGTGCCAGCAGCTTAGCTTTAGGGAGGAATGAAAAACTGTTTTTT.

This clone showed up just a few times. The J gene is TRBJ2-1, the V gene TRBV28; 7 bases align to TRBD2. J lost 3 bases, V lost 7 bases, and 9 bases had no gene match. The CDR3 loop spans 15 amino acids. CDR1 is MDHEN and CDR2 is SYDVKM in the germline V gene. In nucleotides, the CDR3 is TGTGCCAGCATGTCCCCGTGGGGGGGCTACAATGAGCAGTTCTTC. Translation gives CASMSPWGGYNEQFF. The full variable domain, completed using reference TRBV28 and TRBJ2-1, is DVKVTQSSRYLVKRTGEKVFLECVQDMDHENMFWYRQDPGLGLRLIYFSYDVKMKEKGDIPEGYSVSREKKERFSLILESASTNQTSMYLCASMSPWGGYNEQFFGPGTRLTVL.

The chain is built from TRBV10-1 and TRBJ1-1; D is unresolved. The CDR3 loop spans 13 amino acids. Germline lookup yields CDR1 WNHNN and CDR2 SYGVQD (reference sequence). The V end was cut by 3 bases, the J end by 5 bases, with 10 bases between. The CDR3 DNA reads TGCGCCAGCAGTGATTCTCAGGATACTGAAGCTTTCTTT. Protein product: CASSDSQDTEAFF.

V gene TRBV12-3 or TRBV12-4 combines with J gene TRBJ2-2; D is perhaps TRBD2 (7 bases). This CDR3 has 13 amino acids. V shed 5 bases and J shed 9 bases, with 13 bases lying between them. The DNA of the CDR3 is TGTGCCAGCAGTCCTGGGGGGGCCCGGGAGCTGTTTTTT. Its protein product is CASSPGGARELFF.

With regard to this clone: Sequence at one end of the junction differs from germline and may be a read error. The J gene is TRBJ1-2, the V gene TRBV13; the match to TRBD1 covers 8 bases. CDR3 length: 16 amino acids. Per the germline V gene, CDR1 is PRHDT and CDR2 is FYEKMQ (reference sequence). The CDR3 loop is CASSIGQGGTNYGYTF. The CDR3 nucleotides read TGTGCCAGCAGCATAGGACAGGGAGGAACTAACTATGGCTACACCTTC.

DNA for the CDR3: TGTGCCAGCAGCTTGAGTTGGCCTTCTGGAAACACCATATATTTT. Translation gives CASSLSWPSGNTIYF. The chain couples TRBV5-5 to TRBJ1-3; no clear D. Germline values: CDR1 SGHKS, CDR2 YYEKEE (reference sequence). This CDR3 spans 15 amino acids. The V end lost 1 base, the J end lost 1 base, and 9 bases lay between the germline ends.

The chain links TRBV9 to TRBJ2-7, with TRBD2 matching over 12 bases. CDR3 length equals 16 residues. Trimming took 1 base from V and 0 from J; bases not matched to a gene: 2. Looked up from germline, CDR1 is SGDLS and CDR2 is YYNGEE. Here the CDR3 reads CASSVLAGGPSYEQYF. The CDR3 bases are TGTGCCAGCAGCGTACTAGCGGGAGGGCCCTCCTACGAGCAGTACTTC.

The rearrangement links TRBV10-3 to TRBJ1-5; tentative D call: TRBD1 (6 bases). CDR1 ENHRY and CDR2 SYGVKD come from the germline V gene. The CDR3 totals 13 residues. V dropped 9 bases and J dropped 5 bases, with 14 bases sitting between them. Here the CDR3 DNA reads TGTGCCATTTCCGGGGGGGGCGATCAGCCCCAGCATTTT. The encoded protein is CAISGGGDQPQHF.